A selection of T cell receptor beta chains follows, all from one sample in a study of cytomegalovirus exposure and HLA in healthy donors. Assay: immunoSEQ multiplex PCR; the TCRdb copy retains only in-frame clones and omits some. Of hundreds of thousands of clones listed, about 90% are singletons. Sequencing was carried out using PBMCs. The source of these receptors is a woman younger than 45 in good health and CMV-seronegative. Each CDR3 is given with its conserved first and last residue. Each record gives: J gene, V gene, CDR3 protein.

J gene: TRBJ1-5; V gene: TRBV19; CDR3 protein: CASRKNDQPQHF
J gene: TRBJ2-2; V gene: TRBV15; CDR3 protein: CATSRPPGLAGGMAGELFF
J gene: TRBJ2-1; V gene: TRBV7-2; CDR3 protein: CASSLDWRSYNEQFF
J gene: TRBJ2-1; V gene: TRBV30; CDR3 protein: CAWSRTRDQFF
J gene: TRBJ2-7; V gene: TRBV11-3; CDR3 protein: CASSFRQAYEQYF
J gene: TRBJ1-2; V gene: TRBV6-1; CDR3 protein: CASSAGEYGYTF
J gene: TRBJ2-7; V gene: TRBV29-1; CDR3 protein: CSVEEGPAYEQYF
J gene: TRBJ2-1; V gene: TRBV25-1; CDR3 protein: CASSLAGEDEQFF
J gene: TRBJ2-3; V gene: TRBV5-1; CDR3 protein: CASSSSLGGLPDTQYF
J gene: TRBJ2-7; V gene: TRBV28; CDR3 protein: CASSSGTPLYEQYF
J gene: TRBJ2-7; V gene: TRBV5-1; CDR3 protein: CARSGDRKYEQYF
J gene: TRBJ2-3; V gene: TRBV11-1; CDR3 protein: CASSPRGQGAQYF
J gene: TRBJ1-2; V gene: TRBV28; CDR3 protein: CASSPGQGYYGYTF
J gene: TRBJ2-7; V gene: TRBV28; CDR3 protein: CASSGGGTGGSEQYF
J gene: TRBJ2-1; V gene: TRBV6-5; CDR3 protein: CASSSGLDYNEQFF
J gene: TRBJ2-6; V gene: TRBV6-1; CDR3 protein: CASSGRFSTISGANVLTF
J gene: TRBJ2-7; V gene: TRBV27; CDR3 protein: CASSYRFGSYEQYF
J gene: TRBJ2-7; V gene: TRBV6-1; CDR3 protein: CASSEAAGSAYEQYF
J gene: TRBJ2-7; V gene: TRBV7-9; CDR3 protein: CASSFSLTSYEQYF
J gene: TRBJ2-1; V gene: TRBV2; CDR3 protein: CASSEGLAGAMDEQFF
J gene: TRBJ2-5; V gene: TRBV29-1; CDR3 protein: CSVAEPGGTQYF
J gene: TRBJ1-2; V gene: TRBV27; CDR3 protein: CASSSTSDYGYTF
J gene: TRBJ2-5; V gene: TRBV18; CDR3 protein: CASSPQFGKQETQYF
J gene: TRBJ2-1; V gene: TRBV7-3; CDR3 protein: CASSPRASTNYNEQFF
J gene: TRBJ2-7; V gene: TRBV7-2; CDR3 protein: CASSHQLAGGYEQYF
J gene: TRBJ2-3; V gene: TRBV27; CDR3 protein: CASSNRDRGRFFTDTQYF
J gene: TRBJ1-2; V gene: TRBV7-6; CDR3 protein: CASSSGQGDGYTF
J gene: TRBJ2-1; V gene: TRBV29-1; CDR3 protein: CSVAGLAGANEQFF
J gene: TRBJ1-1; V gene: TRBV6-5; CDR3 protein: CASSEGGENTEAFF
J gene: TRBJ2-2; V gene: TRBV5-1; CDR3 protein: CASSRTGGTGELFF
J gene: TRBJ2-3; V gene: TRBV10-3; CDR3 protein: CAISAVAGATDTQYF